This T cell receptor (beta chain) came from a study of CD8 T cells in ankylosing spondylitis. Broader study findings: Ankylosing spondylitis blood appeared to be characterized by a TCR beta motif of 8 or 9 highly homologous variants. Reports say disease-linked clones showed up significantly more in matched ankylosing spondylitis synovial fluid.

This clonotype has ten or more counts. Its antigen is as yet unknown. MiXCR, run by TCRdb on the 5' RACE reads, gives a single entry per CDR3 protein. The sample has 350,000 or so distinct CDR3 sequences, less than 10% seen once. The sample taken for sequencing was blood, either unsorted or a sorted T cell fraction (not recorded which). The origin of this receptor is a male donor with ankylosing spondylitis.

The CDR3 protein is CASSLEGDGHHATSTDTQYF. In nucleotides, the CDR3 is TGTGCCAGCAGCTTAGAGGGGGACGGACACCACGCAACTAGCACAGATACGCAGTATTTT. The rearrangement links TRBV7-9 to TRBJ2-3, with D maybe TRBD1 (6 bases). The germline V gene encodes CDR1 SEHNR and CDR2 FQNEAQ (reference sequence). The V end was cut by 1 base, the J end by 0 bases, with 23 bases between. The CDR3 has 20 residues.